The rows below give T cell receptor beta chains drawn from one sample of a study of control samples from healthy donors and cancer patients. TCRdb's table, derived via immunoSEQ multiplex PCR, lists solely in-frame clones and lacks some. The sample has some 74,000 clones, roughly 90% seen once. The specimen was blood. These receptors originate from a woman in her 50s in good health. The CDR3 runs from the conserved cysteine through the conserved F or W. The D gene is left open where the match is weak. Only some rows state a clone size, as once, few, many or a class for expanded clones.

v_gene	d_gene	abundance	j_gene	CDR3aa	CDR3nt
TRBV7-2	NA	few	TRBJ1-2	CASSFQGGYGYTF	TGTGCCAGCAGCTTTCAAGGGGGCTATGGCTACACCTTC
TRBV6-5	TRBD1	NA	TRBJ1-1	CASSSRGTGDTEAFF	TGTGCCAGCAGTTCGAGAGGGACAGGGGACACTGAAGCTTTCTTT
TRBV7-2	TRBD1	NA	TRBJ2-3	CASSLGLQGAGTDTQYF	TGTGCCAGCAGCTTAGGCCTACAGGGGGCCGGCACAGATACGCAGTATTTT
TRBV2	NA	NA	TRBJ1-1	CASSDPVSMNTEAFF	TGTGCCAGCAGTGATCCAGTTAGCATGAACACTGAAGCTTTCTTT
TRBV13	TRBD1	NA	TRBJ1-5	CASRRNVGTGLQPQHF	TGTGCCAGCAGACGTAATGTTGGGACAGGGTTGCAGCCCCAGCATTTT
TRBV5-6	NA	NA	TRBJ1-6	CASSLRNSPLHF	TGTGCCAGCAGCTTAAGGAATTCACCCCTCCACTTT
TRBV7-2	NA	NA	TRBJ2-2	CASSRRIANTGELFF	TGTGCCAGCAGCCGGAGAATCGCGAACACCGGGGAGCTGTTTTTT
TRBV9	NA	NA	TRBJ1-6	CASSVDAYSPLHF	TGTGCCAGCAGCGTAGACGCCTATTCACCCCTCCACTTT
TRBV5-4	NA	NA	TRBJ2-5	CASSLEGRETQYF	TGTGCCAGCAGCTTGGAGGGCAGAGAGACCCAGTACTTC
TRBV2	NA	NA	TRBJ2-3	CATNAATDTQYF	TGTGCCACCAACGCCGCCACAGATACGCAGTATTTT
TRBV5-6	NA	NA	TRBJ2-7	CASSFLYEQYF	TGTGCCAGCAGCTTTCTCTACGAGCAGTACTTC
TRBV3-1/TRBV3-2	NA	NA	TRBJ1-3	CASSQDTSSGNTIYF	TGTGCCAGCAGCCAAGACACTAGCTCTGGAAACACCATATATTTT
TRBV2	TRBD1	NA	TRBJ1-1	CASTNEGTGGTEAFF	TGTGCCAGCACAAATGAAGGGACAGGGGGAACTGAAGCTTTCTTT
TRBV10-2	NA	NA	TRBJ2-7	CASTLGYEQYF	TGCGCCAGCACCCTAGGATACGAGCAGTACTTC
TRBV9	NA	NA	TRBJ2-2	CASSAEGVGELFF	TGTGCCAGCAGCGCCGAAGGGGTAGGGGAGCTGTTTTTT
TRBV6-6	NA	NA	TRBJ2-3	CASTLADTQYF	TGTGCCAGCACTCTCGCAGATACGCAGTATTTT
TRBV2	NA	NA	TRBJ1-5	CASSQQGVSNQPQHF	TGTGCCAGCAGCCAACAGGGAGTCAGCAATCAGCCCCAGCATTTT
TRBV6-5	NA	NA	TRBJ1-1	CASKFVELDTEAFF	TGTGCCAGCAAGTTTGTCGAATTGGACACTGAAGCTTTCTTT
TRBV5-1	NA	NA	TRBJ2-4	CASSPLGEPSNIQYF	TGCGCCAGCAGCCCCCTGGGGGAGCCATCAAACATTCAGTACTTC
TRBV7-2	NA	NA	TRBJ1-6	CASSPYLTGASYNSPLHF	TGTGCCAGCAGCCCCTATTTAACGGGGGCATCCTATAATTCACCCCTCCACTTT
TRBV29-1	TRBD2	NA	TRBJ2-7	CSPGTSGGLHSYEQYF	TGCAGCCCGGGGACTAGCGGGGGTTTACACTCCTACGAGCAGTACTTC
TRBV5-1	NA	NA	TRBJ2-2	CASCGGENTGELFF	TGCGCCAGCTGTGGGGGCGAGAACACCGGGGAGCTGTTTTTT
TRBV5-1	TRBD1	few	TRBJ1-5	CASSLVAGGRNQPQHF	TGCGCCAGCAGCTTGGTGGCAGGGGGTAGAAATCAGCCCCAGCATTTT
TRBV30	NA	NA	TRBJ2-3	CAWSPVPDTQYF	TGTGCCTGGAGTCCTGTCCCAGATACGCAGTATTTT
TRBV5-4	NA	few	TRBJ2-3	CASSQPKDYNADTQYF	TGTGCCAGCAGCCAGCCCAAAGACTATAACGCAGATACGCAGTATTTT
TRBV6-5	TRBD1	few	TRBJ1-5	CASSLSGTGNQPQHF	TGTGCCAGCAGTTTATCCGGGACAGGGAATCAGCCCCAGCATTTT
TRBV2	TRBD1	NA	TRBJ1-2	CASSSTGGSTNYGYTF	TGTGCCAGCAGTAGTACAGGGGGGAGCACCAACTATGGCTACACCTTC
TRBV6-6	NA	NA	TRBJ1-6	CASGGNSPLHF	TGTGCCAGCGGAGGGAATTCACCCCTCCACTTT
TRBV6-6	TRBD1	NA	TRBJ1-4	CASRGTGDNEKLFF	TGTGCCAGCAGGGGGACAGGTGATAATGAAAAACTGTTTTTT
TRBV6-5	TRBD2	few	TRBJ2-1	CASSLFSGGSYNEQFF	TGTGCCAGCAGTTTATTTAGCGGGGGCTCCTACAATGAGCAGTTCTTC
TRBV10-3	NA	NA	TRBJ1-5	CAISETGGVSNQPQHF	TGTGCCATCAGTGAAACTGGAGGAGTTAGCAATCAGCCCCAGCATTTT
TRBV6-5	NA	NA	TRBJ1-3	CASNPGAYNTIYF	TGTGCCAGCAATCCAGGGGCTTACAACACCATATATTTT
TRBV5-6	NA	NA	TRBJ1-1	CASSHTSYTEAFF	TGTGCCAGCAGCCATACATCGTACACTGAAGCTTTCTTT
TRBV4-1	TRBD1	NA	TRBJ2-7	CASSQGPGGSYEQYF	TGCGCCAGCAGCCAAGGACCAGGGGGCTCATACGAGCAGTACTTC
TRBV7-9	NA	NA	TRBJ2-3	CASSFGDIGTDTQYF	TGTGCCAGCAGCTTCGGGGACATCGGCACAGATACGCAGTATTTT
TRBV9	NA	NA	TRBJ1-1	CASSIDQGRSEAFF	TGTGCCAGCAGCATTGATCAGGGGAGGTCGGAAGCTTTCTTT
TRBV6-5	TRBD1	NA	TRBJ1-1	CASSLGQGLDAFF	TGTGCCAGCAGCCTGGGACAGGGATTGGACGCTTTCTTT
TRBV18	NA	NA	TRBJ1-4	CASSSWAATNEKLFF	TGTGCCAGCTCAAGTTGGGCGGCGACTAATGAAAAACTGTTTTTT
TRBV4-1	TRBD1	NA	TRBJ2-7	CASSQYQGQGVSYEQYF	TGCGCCAGCAGCCAATACCAAGGACAGGGGGTTTCCTACGAGCAGTACTTC
TRBV15	NA	NA	TRBJ1-5	CATSRDHGGYGQPQHF	TGTGCCACCAGCAGAGATCACGGAGGGTACGGTCAGCCCCAGCATTTT
TRBV4-2	NA	NA	TRBJ2-3	CASSQDRLLADTQYF	TGTGCCAGCAGCCAAGATCGTCTCTTGGCAGATACGCAGTATTTT
TRBV7-8	NA	NA	TRBJ1-5	CASTNQGVRNQPQHF	TGTGCCAGCACCAACCAAGGGGTTCGCAATCAGCCCCAGCATTTT
TRBV27	NA	NA	TRBJ1-5	CATRGGNQPQHF	TGTGCCACCCGAGGAGGCAATCAGCCCCAGCATTTT